Following are 31 T cell receptor beta chains from one sample sequenced in a study of blood T cell repertoires in COVID-19. TCRdb's table, derived via immunoSEQ multiplex PCR, lists solely in-frame clones and lacks some. The repertoire holds about 400,000 clones, with roughly 89% as singletons. Sequencing was done on a sample of peripheral blood. The receptors come from a woman aged 25 to 39 with acute or convalescent COVID-19.

A word on this clone: This CDR3 is also generated by other DNA sequences in the sample. This chain links TRBV7-9 with TRBJ2-1; TRBD2 is a possible D gene (7 bases). V dropped 5 bases and J dropped 3 bases, with 11 bases sitting between them. The CDR3 is made up of 14 amino acids. CDR1 is SEHNR and CDR2 is FQNEAQ in the germline V gene (reference sequence). This CDR3 is CASSLGGDYNEQFF. CDR3 sequence (DNA): TGTGCCAGCAGCCTAGGGGGGGACTACAATGAGCAGTTCTTC.

In this sample, this clone turned up once. The V and J genes are TRBV6-5 and TRBJ1-1, with TRBD1 matching 9 bases. The CDR3 has 13 amino acids. Unmatched junction bases numbered 5, after V lost 6 bases and J lost 6 bases. Germline-derived CDR1 and CDR2 are MNHEY and SVGAGI. Here the CDR3 DNA reads TGTGCCAGCAGGGGGACAGGGTCTTCTGAAGCTTTCTTT. It codes for CASRGTGSSEAFF.

This rearrangement joins TRBV5-8 to TRBJ2-1, with TRBD1 identical over 7 bases. The CDR3 length is 17 residues. The germline V gene has CDR1 SGHTS and CDR2 YDEGEE. After removal of 4 bases from V and 0 bases from J, the junction contained 10 bases not matched to a gene. The CDR3 loop is CASSRRGGPSSYNEQFF. The CDR3 DNA reads as TGTGCCAGCAGCCGCCGAGGGGGCCCCAGCTCCTACAATGAGCAGTTCTTC.

The chain uses TRBV18 and TRBJ1-1; 8 bases line up with TRBD1. The CDR3 sequence is 17 residues long. J gave up 11 bases and V 0 bases, and 17 bases lay outside the gene matches. In germline, CDR1 is KGHSH, CDR2 LQKENI. In DNA form, the CDR3 reads TGTGCCAGCTCACCACCGTCAGGGGGCGAGGGAACACTGAGGGCTTTCTTT. Residues: CASSPPSGGEGTLRAFF.

The CDR3 loop is CASSLVGTDAYEQYF. The CDR3 coding sequence is TGTGCCAGCAGCTTAGTTGGGACAGATGCCTACGAGCAGTACTTC. The V call is TRBV7-2, the J call TRBJ2-7, with 7 bases matching TRBD1. The CDR3 covers 15 residues. CDR1 and CDR2 (germline): SGHTA, FQGNSA. V lost 1 base and J lost 2; bases outside the gene matches: 5. Variable domain in full (rest from reference TRBV7-2 and TRBJ2-7): GAGVSQSPSNKVTEKGKDVELRCDPISGHTALYWYRQSLGQGLEFLIYFQGNSAPDKSGLPSDRFSAERTGGSVSTLTIQRTQQEDSAVYLCASSLVGTDAYEQYFGPGTRLTVT.

This sequence joins TRBV11-2 and TRBJ2-3; possible D gene TRBD1, 5 bases. This CDR3 is built from 16 residues. Germline V lookup: CDR1 SGHAT, CDR2 FQNNGV. With 4 bases removed from V and 0 bases from J, the gap between germline ends came to 14 bases. The CDR3, as DNA: TGTGCCAGCAGCTCCACAAGGGGTGTGAGCACAGATACGCAGTATTTT. Translated, it gives CASSSTRGVSTDTQYF.

The gene calls are TRBV6-6 and TRBJ1-3, with TRBD1 matching 11 bases. Germline values: CDR1 MNHNY, CDR2 SVGAGI (reference sequence). The V segment lost 0 bases and the J segment 4 bases; nucleotides outside the gene matches: 2. This CDR3 region has 16 residues. The CDR3 DNA reads as TGTGCCAGCAGTTACTCCTGGACAGGGGGCGGAAACACCATATATTTT. Residues: CASSYSWTGGGNTIYF.

There are a few counts of this clone. J is TRBJ1-1 and V is TRBV5-1; D is ambiguous. Germline CDR1 and CDR2: SGHRS and YFSETQ. Trimming took off 9 bases at V and 1 base at J, with 16 bases between the two ends. CDR3 size: 14 residues. CDR3 sequence: CATSRLGWNTEAFF. The CDR3 DNA sequence: TGCGCCACCAGTCGTTTGGGCTGGAACACTGAAGCTTTCTTT.

This chain uses TRBV9 with TRBJ2-2, with 9 bases that match TRBD2. The CDR3 consists of 16 residues. The V gene's germline CDR1 is SGDLS and CDR2 YYNGEE. The ends lost 1 base at V and 6 bases at J; junction bases unmatched: 7. CDR3 loop: CASSVSGSGGSGELFF. For the CDR3, the DNA is TGTGCCAGCAGCGTAAGTGGTAGCGGGGGATCCGGGGAGCTGTTTTTT.

The V gene is TRBV3-1 (or the pseudogene TRBV3-2), the J gene TRBJ2-1; 10 nucleotides match TRBD1. The CDR3 spans 17 residues. After removal of 4 bases from V and 4 bases from J, the junction contained 10 bases not matched to a gene. Germline V gene data show CDR1 as LGHDT and CDR2 as YNNKEL (reference sequence). The chain's CDR3 is CASSLIGTGAQYNEQFF. The CDR3 DNA reads as TGTGCCAGCAGCCTCATCGGGACAGGGGCACAATACAATGAGCAGTTCTTC.

V usage is TRBV2 and J usage is TRBJ2-1, with 11 bases fitting TRBD2. CDR3 size: 13 residues. In germline, CDR1 is SNHLY, CDR2 FYNNEI. V shed 8 bases, J shed 6 bases, and the junction held 3 bases outside the gene matches. CDR3 amino acids: CASSLAGGNEQFF. DNA of the CDR3: TGTGCCAGCTCTCTAGCGGGGGGCAATGAGCAGTTCTTC.

The rearrangement joins TRBV2 to TRBJ1-5; D gene unclear. The germline V gene encodes CDR1 SNHLY and CDR2 FYNNEI. Deletions cut 6 bases from V and 1 base from J, with 4 bases between. The CDR3 extends over 12 amino acids. The CDR3 loop is CASSKSNQPQHF. CDR3 coding DNA: TGTGCCAGCAGCAAAAGCAATCAGCCCCAGCATTTT.

The rearrangement joins TRBV28 to TRBJ2-7, with D possibly matching TRBD2 (6 bases). The CDR3 covers 11 residues. Germline loops: CDR1 MDHEN, CDR2 SYDVKM. V was pared by 7 bases and J by 4 bases, with 8 bases between. Here the CDR3 reads CASTTRYEQYF. The CDR3 DNA follows: TGTGCCAGCACGACTAGATACGAGCAGTACTTC.

This clone was seen a handful of times. The chain couples TRBV19 to TRBJ2-7; maybe TRBD2 (5 bases). Germline loops: CDR1 LNHDA, CDR2 SQIVND (reference sequence). V shed 2 bases and J shed 3 bases, with 14 bases lying between them. The CDR3 contains 15 residues. The CDR3 DNA reads as TGTGCCAGTAGTATATTGATCGGAGGAGGCTACGAGCAGTACTTC. Its translation is CASSILIGGGYEQYF.

The rearrangement uses TRBV2 and TRBJ1-5; D is perhaps TRBD1 (6 bases). The germline CDR1 and CDR2 sequences are SNHLY and FYNNEI. The length of the CDR3 is 15 residues. V lost 6 bases to trimming and J lost 4 bases, with 16 bases between them. DNA of the CDR3: TGTGCCAGCAGGAAAAACCGGGACACAAATCAGCCCCAGCATTTT. It codes for CASRKNRDTNQPQHF.

This chain joins TRBV7-9 and TRBJ2-7; D not resolved. CDR3 length: 13 amino acids. The germline V gene has CDR1 SEHNR and CDR2 FQNEAQ (reference sequence). Trimming took 6 bases from V and 0 from J, leaving 9 bases between them. This CDR3 is CASRGQSSYEQYF. DNA for the CDR3: TGTGCCAGCAGGGGCCAAAGCTCCTACGAGCAGTACTTC.

The chain employs TRBV29-1 and TRBJ1-4, with 9 bases identical to TRBD1. The junction had 9 bases not matched to a gene; V was cut back by 6 bases and J by 7 bases. This CDR3 spans 14 amino acids. CDR1 and CDR2 from the germline V gene are SQVTM and ANQGSEA. The CDR3 protein is CSVSPGTGSEKLFF. The CDR3 DNA is TGCAGCGTGTCCCCCGGGACAGGGAGTGAAAAACTGTTTTTT.

The genes are TRBV28 and TRBJ1-2; D remains ambiguous. CDR1 and CDR2 from the germline V gene are MDHEN and SYDVKM. V dropped 5 bases and J dropped 4 bases, with 8 bases sitting between them. The CDR3 has 12 residues. CDR3 coding DNA: TGTGCCAGCAGTCTCGCGCCCTATGGCTACACCTTC. This sequence encodes CASSLAPYGYTF.

The chain carries TRBV7-2 and TRBJ2-7; 11 bases line up with TRBD2. V trimming: 1 base; J trimming: 4 bases; junction bases outside the gene matches: 6. Germline V lookup: CDR1 SGHTA, CDR2 FQGNSA. CDR3 size: 16 residues. CDR3 region: CASSLGPSGGKYEQYF. The CDR3 coding sequence is TGTGCCAGCAGCTTAGGTCCTAGCGGGGGGAAATACGAGCAGTACTTC. Using reference TRBV7-2 and TRBJ2-7 for the parts outside the CDR3, the full variable domain is GAGVSQSPSNKVTEKGKDVELRCDPISGHTALYWYRQSLGQGLEFLIYFQGNSAPDKSGLPSDRFSAERTGGSVSTLTIQRTQQEDSAVYLCASSLGPSGGKYEQYFGPGTRLTVT.

A remark on this clone: The sample carries other DNA sequences with the same CDR3. The chain uses TRBV5-1 and TRBJ1-2, with TRBD1 as a possible D gene (5 bases). Germline V lookup: CDR1 SGHRS, CDR2 YFSETQ. V gave up 0 bases and J gave up 8 bases, with 11 bases separating them. There are 13 residues in the CDR3. CDR3 in amino acids: CASSLGGAGGYTF. In DNA form, the CDR3 reads TGCGCCAGCAGCTTGGGGGGCGCTGGCGGCTACACCTTC.

The gene calls are TRBV7-8 and TRBJ2-3, with 7 bases that match TRBD1. This CDR3 has 16 amino acids. After removal of 1 base from V and 2 bases from J, the junction contained 6 bases not matched to a gene. CDR1 is SGHVS and CDR2 is FQNEAQ in the germline V gene. The CDR3 bases are TGTGCCAGCAGCTTAGTTACGGGACAGCCCACAGATACGCAGTATTTT. It encodes CASSLVTGQPTDTQYF.

The V gene is TRBV7-9, the J gene TRBJ2-7; 7 positions agree with TRBD1. Germline V gene data show CDR1 as SEHNR and CDR2 as FQNEAQ (reference sequence). V lost 3 bases and J lost 5; bases outside the gene matches: 10. This CDR3 comprises 15 residues. The CDR3 sequence is CASSFQDRSDDEQYF. CDR3 in DNA: TGTGCCAGCAGCTTCCAGGACAGGTCTGACGACGAGCAGTACTTC.

The chain couples TRBV9 to TRBJ2-2; D remains ambiguous. V shed 3 bases and J shed 8 bases, with 11 bases lying between them. Germline values: CDR1 SGDLS, CDR2 YYNGEE. CDR3 length equals 13 residues. CDR3 bases: TGTGCCAGCAGCGATCGGGTCGGTGGGGAGCTGTTTTTT. Its protein product is CASSDRVGGELFF. Looking up the rest from reference TRBV9 and TRBJ2-2 gives the full variable domain: DSGVTQTPKHLITATGQRVTLRCSPRSGDLSVYWYQQSLDQGLQFLIQYYNGEERAKGNILERFSAQQFPDLHSELNLSSLELGDSALYFCASSDRVGGELFFGEGSRLTVL.

In this sample, this clone turned up once. This chain uses TRBV27 with TRBJ2-1; 10 bases are shared with TRBD2. V lost 3 bases, J lost 8 bases, and 7 bases stayed unmatched. The CDR3 is 15 residues long. CDR1 and CDR2 (germline): MNHEY, SMNVEV (reference sequence). The chain's CDR3 is CASSLTSGYWDEQFF. In DNA, the CDR3 is TGTGCCAGCAGTTTGACTAGCGGGTACTGGGATGAGCAGTTCTTC.

The rearrangement links TRBV3-1 (or the pseudogene TRBV3-2) to TRBJ1-3; no clear D gene. The V gene's germline CDR1 is LGHDT and CDR2 YNNKEL (reference sequence). The CDR3 contains 16 residues. V lost 2 bases and J 4 bases, leaving 15 bases between the germline ends. The CDR3 nucleotides are TGTGCCAGCAGCCAATTCAGGCCCTATATAGGAAACACCATATATTTT. Protein sequence: CASSQFRPYIGNTIYF.

V gene TRBV9 combines with J gene TRBJ2-1, with TRBD2 as a possible D gene (6 bases). This CDR3 region has 15 residues. CDR1 is SGDLS, CDR2 YYNGEE, per germline. V gave up 6 bases and J gave up 3 bases, with 16 bases separating them. The CDR3 loop reads CASTPRDFGYNEQFF. The CDR3, as DNA: TGTGCCAGCACTCCTCGGGACTTTGGCTACAATGAGCAGTTCTTC.

The rearrangement links TRBV27 to TRBJ2-7; weak D call: TRBD2 (6 bases). The CDR3 sequence is 15 residues long. V was clipped by 10 bases and J by 3 bases, with 22 bases between them. CDR1 MNHEY and CDR2 SMNVEV come from the germline V gene (reference sequence). The CDR3 DNA follows: TGTGCCACTCAGGAGGGGTTGAAACCCGGCTACGAGCAGTACTTC. The encoded protein is CATQEGLKPGYEQYF.

The chain joins TRBV5-8 to TRBJ2-1; 8 bases agree with TRBD1. V lost 1 base and J lost 6; bases outside the gene matches: 3. This CDR3 region has 14 residues. Per the germline V gene, CDR1 is SGHTS and CDR2 is YDEGEE. The CDR3 DNA follows: TGTGCCAGCAGCTTGTTTGGACAGGGCAATGAGCAGTTCTTC. It translates to CASSLFGQGNEQFF.

The rearrangement uses TRBV9 and TRBJ1-2, with a weak D call TRBD1 (5 bases). Germline V lookup: CDR1 SGDLS, CDR2 YYNGEE. The V end lost 0 bases, the J end lost 3 bases, and 12 bases lay between the germline ends. The CDR3 spans 15 residues. In DNA, the CDR3 is TGTGCCAGCAGCGTAGTGGCAGGGCGCGACTATGGCTACACCTTC. As protein: CASSVVAGRDYGYTF.

CDR3 nucleotides: TGTGCCTGGAGTCGCGGGGGGGACTACAATGAGCAGTTCTTC. It codes for CAWSRGGDYNEQFF. This rearrangement joins TRBV30 to TRBJ2-1; 9 positions match TRBD2. Germline-derived CDR1 and CDR2 are GTSNPN and SVGIG (reference sequence). The length of the CDR3 is 14 residues. The junction had 2 bases not matched to a gene; V was cut back by 2 bases and J by 3 bases.

The genes are TRBV5-4 and TRBJ1-2; TRBD1 matches 10 bases. After removal of 4 bases from V and 4 bases from J, the junction contained 4 bases not matched to a gene. CDR1 is SGHNT, CDR2 YYREEE, per germline (reference sequence). The CDR3 consists of 14 residues. In DNA, the CDR3 is TGTGCCAGCAGCCCCAGGACAGGGGGCTATGGCTACACCTTC. Protein: CASSPRTGGYGYTF.